Each of the 10 T cell receptor beta chains below was sequenced from the same sample in a study of neoadjuvant anti-PD-1 for oral cavity cancer. Sequencing used immunoSEQ multiplex PCR; TCRdb keeps in-frame clones, though not all of them. This table holds just under 70,000 clones, 80% to 90% found once. Sample time point: after neoadjuvant nivolumab, at surgical resection. Sequences were derived from PBMCs, sampled after nivolumab (anti-PD-1) treatment. These receptors originate from a person aged 35-79 years with oral cavity squamous cell carcinoma.

The J gene is TRBJ2-3, the V gene TRBV27; TRBD2 agrees at 10 bases. CDR1 is MNHEY, CDR2 SMNVEV, per germline (reference sequence). V was clipped by 3 bases and J by 2 bases; unmatched bases: 14. This CDR3 spans 19 amino acids. This chain's CDR3 is CASSFVLAGGVVNTDTQYF. The CDR3 DNA follows: TGTGCCAGCAGTTTTGTTTTAGCGGGAGGAGTGGTGAACACAGATACGCAGTATTTT.

The chain couples TRBV19 to TRBJ2-7, with D tentatively TRBD1 (6 bases). The V end lost 1 base, the J end lost 0 bases, and 7 bases lay between the germline ends. The CDR3 covers 14 residues. Germline V lookup: CDR1 LNHDA, CDR2 SQIVND (reference sequence). CDR3 region: CASSIGGHSYEQYF. The CDR3 DNA follows: TGTGCCAGTAGTATAGGGGGGCACTCCTACGAGCAGTACTTC.

V usage is TRBV5-5 and J usage is TRBJ1-5; TRBD1 agrees at 7 bases. Looked up from germline, CDR1 is SGHKS and CDR2 is YYEKEE (reference sequence). Trimming cost V 3 bases and J 3 bases; bases outside gene matches: 6. This CDR3 contains 15 residues. CDR3 in DNA: TGTGCCAGCAGCTGGGGACAGCTAAACAATCAGCCCCAGCATTTT. This codes for CASSWGQLNNQPQHF. The complete variable domain, with remaining parts taken from reference TRBV5-5 and TRBJ1-5, reads DAGVTQSPTHLIKTRGQQVTLRCSPISGHKSVSWYQQVLGQGPQFIFQYYEKEERGRGNFPDRFSARQFPNYSSELNVNALLLGDSALYLCASSWGQLNNQPQHFGDGTRLSIL.

On this clone itself: Other DNA sequences within the sample encode an identical CDR3. The gene calls are TRBV28 and TRBJ1-4, with D possibly TRBD1 on 5 matching bases. Germline CDR1 reads MDHEN; CDR2 reads SYDVKM. The CDR3 contains 15 residues. Trimming shortened V by 2 bases and J by 3 bases, and 10 bases separated the two germline ends. CDR3 sequence reads: CASSLVGTSNEKLFF. The CDR3, as DNA: TGTGCCAGCAGTTTAGTGGGGACTTCTAATGAAAAACTGTTTTTT.

V and J are TRBV9 and TRBJ2-7; 10 positions match TRBD2. Germline lookup yields CDR1 SGDLS and CDR2 YYNGEE. The V segment lost 3 bases and the J segment 5 bases; nucleotides outside the gene matches: 11. This CDR3 spans 16 amino acids. DNA for the CDR3: TGTGCCAGCAGCGGGATAGCGGGAGGTCTATCCCACGAGCAGTACTTC. Its translation is CASSGIAGGLSHEQYF.

The J gene is TRBJ2-7, the V gene TRBV4-2; possible D gene TRBD1, 6 bases. This CDR3 region has 15 residues. Trimming pared 4 bases from V and 0 bases from J, leaving 13 bases between. Germline V gene lookup returns CDR1 LGHNA and CDR2 YNFKEQ. The CDR3 nucleotides are TGTGCCAGCAGCCGTTCATCGGACAGCTCCTACGAGCAGTACTTC. Translation: CASSRSSDSSYEQYF.

The J gene is TRBJ2-7, the V gene TRBV11-2, with a weak D call TRBD2 (5 bases). The ends were cut back, 5 bases at V and 1 base at J, with 6 bases in the middle. This CDR3 has 12 residues. CDR1 SGHAT and CDR2 FQNNGV come from the germline V gene. The DNA for the CDR3 is TGTGCCAGCAGCAGAGGGTCCTACGAGCAGTACTTC. It codes for CASSRGSYEQYF.

The genes are TRBV10-3 and TRBJ2-5, with 9 bases that match TRBD1. Germline V gene data show CDR1 as ENHRY and CDR2 as SYGVKD. J lost 0 bases, V lost 2 bases, and 1 base had no gene match. The CDR3 is made up of 15 amino acids. The CDR3 nucleotides read TGTGCCATCAGTGAGGGACAGGGGTACCAAGAGACCCAGTACTTC. Its protein is CAISEGQGYQETQYF.

The chain joins TRBV29-1 to TRBJ2-6, with unresolved D. Trimming removed 5 bases from V and 4 bases from J, with 12 bases in between. Germline CDR1 is SQVTM and CDR2 is ANQGSEA. This CDR3 has 14 residues. Here the CDR3 reads CSVKWAYGANVLTF. CDR3 DNA sequence: TGCAGCGTTAAGTGGGCCTACGGGGCCAACGTCCTGACTTTC.

CDR3 sequence: CASSQAYRALYGYTF. The CDR3 DNA is TGCGCCAGCAGCCAAGCCTACAGGGCTCTTTATGGCTACACCTTC. The J gene is TRBJ1-2, the V gene TRBV4-1; maybe TRBD1 (6 bases). The CDR3 contains 15 residues. The germline gives CDR1 MGHRA, CDR2 YSYEKL. V lost 1 base, J lost 5 bases, and 14 bases lay in between.